The 25 T cell receptor beta chains listed next were all sequenced from one sample in a study of blood T cells in healthy people across ages. A sample-barcoded 5' primer and a J-beta primer mix were used in a second PCR of roughly 6 to 11 cycles. TCRdb itself ran the 5' RACE reads through MiXCR, one entry per CDR3 protein. The data hold 650,000 to 1,000,000 distinct CDR3 sequences, with around 45% observed a single time. What was sequenced was blood. The receptors originated from an elderly man in good health.

A few counts support this clonotype. This chain links TRBV6-5 with TRBJ1-4; the match to TRBD1 covers 7 bases. Germline CDR1 reads MNHEY; CDR2 reads SVGAGI. V shed 6 bases, J shed 7 bases, and the junction held 14 bases outside the gene matches. The CDR3 is made up of 16 amino acids. In nucleotides, the CDR3 is TGTGCCAGCAGCCTCGGGGTAGGGGGCGGAGTTGAAAAACTGTTTTTT. Protein sequence: CASSLGVGGGVEKLFF.

J is TRBJ2-7 and V is TRBV6-5; 9 bases fit TRBD2. The V gene end was trimmed by 6 bases and the J gene end by 12 bases; junction bases not matched to a gene: 15. This CDR3 has 14 amino acids. Germline loops: CDR1 MNHEY, CDR2 SVGAGI. The DNA for the CDR3 is TGTGCCAGCAGACAAAGCGGGAGGTCTGGTCGTTTGTACTTC. Its protein is CASRQSGRSGRLYF.

This clonotype was seen a few times. The J gene is TRBJ2-1, the V gene TRBV12-3 or TRBV12-4; 9 bases align to TRBD1. With 4 bases clipped from V and 8 bases from J, the junction kept 3 bases outside the gene matches. CDR3 length equals 13 residues. The chain's CDR3 is CASSSGQGHEQFF. The CDR3 DNA sequence: TGTGCCAGCAGTTCGGGACAGGGACATGAGCAGTTCTTC.

A note on this clonotype: A clone one base away is much larger, so this may be a read error. The chain joins TRBV5-4 to TRBJ2-1, with 10 bases that match TRBD2. CDR3 size: 15 residues. J was trimmed by 4 bases and V by 0 bases; bases with no gene match: 1. Germline lookup yields CDR1 SGHNT and CDR2 YYREEE (reference sequence). CDR3 sequence: CASSLASGRYNEQFF. CDR3 coding DNA: TGTGCCAGCAGCTTGGCTAGCGGGAGATACAATGAGCAGTTCTTC.

The CDR3, as DNA: TGCGCCAGCAGCTTGAAGGGGGGCCAAGAGACCCAGTACTTC. As protein: CASSLKGGQETQYF. The chain employs TRBV5-1 and TRBJ2-5; D possibly uses TRBD1 or TRBD2 (6 bases each). V shed 1 base and J shed 1 base, with 8 bases lying between them. This CDR3 spans 14 amino acids. Germline-derived CDR1 and CDR2 are SGHRS and YFSETQ.

This rearrangement joins TRBV7-2 to TRBJ2-7, with D possibly matching TRBD2 (5 bases). The CDR3 runs 13 residues. Germline lookup yields CDR1 SGHTA and CDR2 FQGNSA. Trimming stripped 5 bases from V and 6 bases from J, with 14 bases between. CDR3 sequence: CASSGSSTTEQYF. CDR3 DNA: TGTGCCAGCAGCGGGTCTAGCACGACCGAGCAGTACTTC.

In this sample, this clonotype turned up a few times. This chain uses TRBV7-7 with TRBJ2-7; TRBD2 might be the D (5 bases). CDR3 length: 13 residues. Trimming stripped 1 base from V and 6 bases from J, with 10 bases between. Germline CDR1 SSHAT, CDR2 FNYEAQ (reference sequence). The CDR3 loop is CASSLEERSEQYF. CDR3 in DNA: TGTGCCAGCAGCTTAGAGGAGCGGAGCGAGCAGTACTTC. Variable domain in full (rest from reference TRBV7-7 and TRBJ2-7): GAGVSQSPRYKVTKRGQDVTLRCDPISSHATLYWYQQALGQGPEFLTYFNYEAQPDKSGLPSDRFSAERPEGSISTLTIQRTEQRDSAMYRCASSLEERSEQYFGPGTRLTVT.

V gene TRBV12-3 or TRBV12-4 combines with J gene TRBJ1-1; D gene unclear. This CDR3 spans 10 amino acids. Trimming took 1 base from V and 11 from J, leaving 5 bases between them. The CDR3 nucleotides are TGTGCCAGCAGTTTAGGTCAGGCTTTCTTT. This sequence encodes CASSLGQAFF.

The sample holds a few counts of this clonotype. V and J are TRBV29-1 and TRBJ2-2; D ambiguous. V gave up 4 bases and J gave up 6 bases, with 9 bases separating them. This CDR3 comprises 12 residues. Germline values: CDR1 SQVTM, CDR2 ANQGSEA. The CDR3 here is CSVGRGSGELFF. The CDR3 DNA reads as TGCAGCGTTGGGAGAGGATCCGGGGAGCTGTTTTTT.

V usage is TRBV12-3 or TRBV12-4 and J usage is TRBJ2-1; 7 bases align to TRBD1. The CDR3 runs to 13 residues. V was clipped by 9 bases and J by 5 bases; unmatched bases: 7. CDR3 in amino acids: CASSRGQHNEQFF. The CDR3 DNA reads TGTGCCAGTTCAAGGGGACAGCACAATGAGCAGTTCTTC.

This clonotype was counted a few times. This chain links TRBV12-3 or TRBV12-4 with TRBJ2-2; D not resolved. V lost 6 bases and J 4 bases, leaving 6 bases between the germline ends. The CDR3 runs to 12 residues. CDR3 coding DNA: TGTGCCAGCAGGCAGGCCACCGGGGAGCTGTTTTTT. Encoded protein: CASRQATGELFF.

This sequence joins TRBV10-3 and TRBJ2-1; 10 bases line up with TRBD2. Trimming removed 3 bases from V and 8 bases from J; junction bases left unmatched: 4. The CDR3 spans 14 residues. Germline assignment: CDR1 ENHRY and CDR2 SYGVKD. The CDR3 here is CAISDLAGADEQFF. CDR3 in DNA: TGTGCCATCAGTGATCTAGCGGGAGCTGATGAGCAGTTCTTC.

The V and J genes are TRBV24-1 and TRBJ1-1, with TRBD1 identical over 7 bases. V shed 2 bases and J 5 bases; nucleotides not matched to a gene: 10. The CDR3 runs to 16 residues. CDR1 and CDR2 from the germline V gene are KGHDR and SFDVKD. The CDR3, as DNA: TGTGCCACCAGTGATTACCACAGGGGAAGGAAAACTGAAGCTTTCTTT. It codes for CATSDYHRGRKTEAFF.

This chain links TRBV7-3 with TRBJ2-1; D possibly corresponds to TRBD2 (6 bases). Germline loops: CDR1 SGHTA, CDR2 FQGTGA. The germline V and J ends were trimmed by 0 bases and 0 bases, with 12 bases remaining between them. CDR3 length: 17 residues. The CDR3 region is CASSLTTGVSSYNEQFF. As DNA, the CDR3 is TGTGCCAGCAGCTTAACGACGGGGGTAAGCTCCTACAATGAGCAGTTCTTC. The full variable domain, with the rest looked up from reference TRBV7-3 and TRBJ2-1, is GAGVSQTPSNKVTEKGKYVELRCDPISGHTALYWYRQSLGQGPEFLIYFQGTGAADDSGLPNDRFFAVRPEGSVSTLKIQRTERGDSAVYLCASSLTTGVSSYNEQFFGPGTRLTVL.

The chain couples TRBV6-5 to TRBJ2-5; the D gene is possibly TRBD1 (5 bases). The J call may be mistaken, given a closer DNA end match to TRBJ2-7. CDR1 is MNHEY and CDR2 is SVGAGI in the germline V gene. This CDR3 is 13 amino acids long. The CDR3 DNA reads TGTGCCAGCAGCCACACAGGAGTCGACGAGCAGTACTTC. The encoded protein is CASSHTGVDEQYF.

This chain connects TRBV4-1 to TRBJ2-1; D may be TRBD2 (5 bases). In germline, CDR1 is MGHRA, CDR2 YSYEKL. This CDR3 is built from 16 residues. V was trimmed by 3 bases and J by 0 bases, leaving 12 bases between them. CDR3 sequence (DNA): TGCGCCAGCAGCCAGCCGGCGGGTAGCTCCTACAATGAGCAGTTCTTC. This encodes CASSQPAGSSYNEQFF.

V and J are TRBV15 and TRBJ2-3, with a possible D match to TRBD1 (5 bases). Germline V gives CDR1 LNHNV, CDR2 YYDKDF (reference sequence). Deletions cut 1 base from V and 8 bases from J, with 10 bases between. This CDR3 region has 13 residues. The CDR3 DNA reads TGTGCCACCAGCAGAGGTTTAGGGGTTACGCAGTATTTT. Translation: CATSRGLGVTQYF.

This clonotype was observed at least ten times. The V call is TRBV4-2, the J call TRBJ2-7, with a weak D call TRBD2 (6 bases). Per the germline V gene, CDR1 is LGHNA and CDR2 is YNFKEQ. The CDR3 is made up of 12 amino acids. V was pared by 2 bases and J by 5 bases, with 7 bases between. The CDR3 loop is CASSQWGDEQYF. CDR3 DNA sequence: TGTGCCAGCAGCCAATGGGGGGACGAGCAGTACTTC.

The gene calls are TRBV28 and TRBJ2-3, with D uncertain. V dropped 10 bases and J dropped 2 bases, with 10 bases sitting between them. Germline CDR1 reads MDHEN; CDR2 reads SYDVKM. The CDR3 sequence is 12 residues long. The CDR3 loop reads CATASPTDTQYF. The DNA for the CDR3 is TGTGCCACCGCAAGCCCCACAGATACGCAGTATTTT.

This clonotype was seen more than once but under ten times. This chain connects TRBV12-3 or TRBV12-4 to TRBJ2-5; D gene uncertain. CDR3 length: 16 residues. Trimming removed 2 bases from V and 0 bases from J, with 13 bases in between. CDR3 loop: CASSLFGISYQETQYF. As DNA, the CDR3 is TGTGCCAGCAGTTTATTTGGGATATCGTACCAAGAGACCCAGTACTTC.

V gene TRBV10-3 combines with J gene TRBJ2-1; 8 bases line up with TRBD2. The CDR3 consists of 16 residues. Germline lookup yields CDR1 ENHRY and CDR2 SYGVKD. J lost 7 bases, V lost 2 bases, and 10 bases had no gene match. The CDR3 DNA follows: TGTGCCATCAGTGAGACAACCGGGACTAGAGTTAATGAGCAGTTCTTC. Protein product: CAISETTGTRVNEQFF.

V and J are TRBV6-1 and TRBJ2-3, with D possibly TRBD2 on 5 matching bases. This CDR3 is built from 16 residues. Between the trimmed V and J ends, which lost 5 bases and 0 bases, there was a span of 15 bases. Per germline, CDR1 MNHNS and CDR2 SASEGT. The CDR3 DNA reads as TGTGCCAGCAGTAAGCGAAGCGGACCAAGCACAGATACGCAGTATTTT. Its protein product is CASSKRSGPSTDTQYF.

This rearrangement joins TRBV5-1 to TRBJ1-2; 9 bases align to TRBD1. The ends lost 1 base at V and 5 bases at J; junction bases unmatched: 6. Per the germline V gene, CDR1 is SGHRS and CDR2 is YFSETQ. CDR3 length equals 15 residues. CDR3 region: CASSLTGGRGYGYTF. The CDR3 DNA reads as TGCGCCAGCAGCTTGACAGGGGGCCGAGGGTATGGCTACACCTTC.

The V call is TRBV6-6, the J call TRBJ2-1, with 8 bases fitting TRBD2. CDR1 and CDR2 from the germline V gene are MNHNY and SVGAGI (reference sequence). The CDR3 runs to 17 residues. Trimming removed 0 bases from V and 4 bases from J; junction bases left unmatched: 8. CDR3 protein: CASSYSQAGGLYNEQFF. The CDR3 DNA is TGTGCCAGCAGTTACTCACAGGCGGGGGGCTTATACAATGAGCAGTTCTTC.

As for this clonotype: A read error may produce the germline difference seen at one junction end. V and J are TRBV12-3 or TRBV12-4 and TRBJ2-3; no clear D gene. This CDR3 contains 14 residues. The CDR3 sequence: CASSFSSGADMQYF. The CDR3 coding sequence is TGTGCCAGCAGTTTCAGTTCTGGAGCTGATATGCAGTATTTT.